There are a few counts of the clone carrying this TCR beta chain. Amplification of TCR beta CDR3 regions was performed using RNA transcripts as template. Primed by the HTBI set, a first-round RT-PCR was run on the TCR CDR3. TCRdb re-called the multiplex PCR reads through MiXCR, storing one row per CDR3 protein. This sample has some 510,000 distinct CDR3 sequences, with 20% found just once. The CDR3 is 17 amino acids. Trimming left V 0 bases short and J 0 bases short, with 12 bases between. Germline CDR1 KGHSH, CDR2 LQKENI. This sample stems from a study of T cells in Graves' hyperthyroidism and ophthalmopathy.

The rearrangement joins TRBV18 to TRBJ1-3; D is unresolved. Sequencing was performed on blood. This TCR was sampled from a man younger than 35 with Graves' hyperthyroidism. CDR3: CASSPPGTLFSGNTIYF. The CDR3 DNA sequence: TGTGCCAGCTCACCACCTGGCACACTCTTCTCTGGAAACACCATATATTTT.